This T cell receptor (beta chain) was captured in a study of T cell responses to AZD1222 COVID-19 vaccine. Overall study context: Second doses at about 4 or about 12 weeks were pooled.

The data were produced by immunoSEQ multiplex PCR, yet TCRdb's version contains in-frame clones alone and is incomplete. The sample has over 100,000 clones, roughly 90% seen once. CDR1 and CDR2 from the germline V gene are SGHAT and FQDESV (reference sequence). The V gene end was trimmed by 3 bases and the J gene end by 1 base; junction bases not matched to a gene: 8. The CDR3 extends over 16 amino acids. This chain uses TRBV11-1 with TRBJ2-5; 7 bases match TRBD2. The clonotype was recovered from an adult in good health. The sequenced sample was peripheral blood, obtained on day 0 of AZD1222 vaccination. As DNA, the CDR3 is TGTGCCAGCAGCTTCCGAACAGCGGGGCTCCAAGAGACCCAGTACTTC. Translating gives CASSFRTAGLQETQYF.